The present TCR beta chain was sequenced within a study of OX40 agonist ivuxolimab in advanced cancers. Looking at the study overall: Partial response was recorded in three patients: one hepatocellular carcinoma and two cutaneous melanoma cases.

Clones were read by immunoSEQ multiplex PCR, and TCRdb kept only the in-frame ones, dropping some. The data hold more than 45,000 clones, with about 88% observed a single time. The junction had 2 bases not matched to a gene; V was cut back by 1 base and J by 6 bases. The CDR3 consists of 14 residues. Germline V gene data show CDR1 as MGHRA and CDR2 as YSYEKL. Study-level findings and limits: Expanded peripheral T cell antigen specificity was not determined.

Concerning this clone: Its target is unknown.

V is TRBV4-1 and J is TRBJ1-2, with TRBD1 matching 10 bases. The receptor was isolated from an adult with an advanced solid tumor such as melanoma, head and neck, liver or kidney cancer. The input for sequencing was CD4+ or CD8+ T cells sorted from blood, taken in a trial of the OX40 agonist ivuxolimab. The CDR3 sequence is CASSQGGTGDGYTF. For the CDR3, the DNA is TGCGCCAGCAGCCAAGGGGGGACAGGGGATGGCTACACCTTC.